This T cell receptor beta chain was captured by sequencing in a study of regulatory T cells in long-lasting Graves disease. Study outcomes and limitations: Newly diagnosed Graves' patients had higher TCR diversity than persistent ones.

This clonotype was seen a handful of times. Its antigen is not identified. The CDR3 has 13 residues. J lost 3 bases, V lost 4 bases, and 3 bases had no gene match. CDR1 and CDR2 from the germline V gene are SEHNR and FQNEAQ (reference sequence). Relying on iRepertoire HTBI primers and Arm-PCR of CDR3 regions, the team built TCR beta libraries. TCRdb re-called the multiplex PCR reads through MiXCR, storing one row per CDR3 protein. Of roughly 400,000 distinct CDR3 sequences listed, approximately 16% are singletons. Time point denoted: newly diagnosed GD, antithyroid drugs for less than 3 months. After RNA was extracted from PBMCs, the TCR library was made from it. These data are also associated with another study on T cells in Graves' hyperthyroidism and ophthalmopathy.

The input for sequencing was peripheral blood mononuclear cells (PBMCs), taken at new diagnosis, from a patient treated with antithyroid drugs. V and J are TRBV7-9 and TRBJ2-7; TRBD2 aligns across 7 bases. This TCR was recovered from a woman under 30 with Graves disease. The CDR3 sequence is CASSYVAGYEQYF. The CDR3 DNA is TGTGCCAGCAGCTACGTAGCGGGCTACGAGCAGTACTTC.